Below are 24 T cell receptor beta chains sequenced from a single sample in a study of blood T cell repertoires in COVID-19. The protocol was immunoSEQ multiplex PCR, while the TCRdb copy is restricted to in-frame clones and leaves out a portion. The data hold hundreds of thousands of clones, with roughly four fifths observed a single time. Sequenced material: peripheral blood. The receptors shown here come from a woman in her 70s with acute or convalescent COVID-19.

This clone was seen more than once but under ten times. CDR3 loop: CASSAQDRGTEAFF. The CDR3 DNA follows: TGTGCCAGCAGCGCGCAGGACAGAGGGACTGAAGCTTTCTTT. The genes are TRBV9 and TRBJ1-1, with D possibly matching TRBD1 (6 bases). Deletions cut 3 bases from V and 5 bases from J, with 14 bases between. Looked up from germline, CDR1 is SGDLS and CDR2 is YYNGEE. This CDR3 is 14 amino acids long.

CDR3 region: CASKSDRGSRSYEQYF. The CDR3, as DNA: TGTGCCAGCAAGTCTGACAGGGGCTCTAGATCCTACGAGCAGTACTTC. V is TRBV6-6 and J is TRBJ2-7, with TRBD1 matching over 8 bases. Trimming took 7 bases from V and 1 from J; bases not matched to a gene: 12. The CDR3 extends over 16 amino acids. The V gene's germline CDR1 is MNHNY and CDR2 SVGAGI (reference sequence).

This chain's CDR3 is CASSLYQGTGAYGYTF. In nucleotides, the CDR3 is TGTGCCAGCAGTTTATATCAAGGGACAGGGGCCTATGGCTACACCTTC. The rearrangement links TRBV28 to TRBJ1-2, with 10 positions matching TRBD1. This CDR3 is 16 amino acids long. V lost 1 base to trimming and J lost 4 bases; unmatched junction nucleotides: 6. The germline gives CDR1 MDHEN, CDR2 SYDVKM.

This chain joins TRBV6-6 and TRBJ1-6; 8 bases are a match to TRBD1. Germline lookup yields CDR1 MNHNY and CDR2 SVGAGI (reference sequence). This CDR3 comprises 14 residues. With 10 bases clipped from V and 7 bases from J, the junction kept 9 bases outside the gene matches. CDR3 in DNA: TGTGCCACCTCTGGACAGGGCGTAAATTCACCCCTCCACTTT. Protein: CATSGQGVNSPLHF.

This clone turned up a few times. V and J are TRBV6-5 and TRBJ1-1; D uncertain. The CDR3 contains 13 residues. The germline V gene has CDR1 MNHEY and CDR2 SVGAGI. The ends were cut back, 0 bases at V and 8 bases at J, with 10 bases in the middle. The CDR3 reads CASSYSYVGEAFF. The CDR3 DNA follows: TGTGCCAGCAGTTACTCGTATGTGGGCGAAGCTTTCTTT.

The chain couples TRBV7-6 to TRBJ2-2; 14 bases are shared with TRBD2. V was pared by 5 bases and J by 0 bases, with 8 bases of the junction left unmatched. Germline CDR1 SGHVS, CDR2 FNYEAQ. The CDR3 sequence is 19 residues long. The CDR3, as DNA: TGTGCCAGCAGCCCGGGACTAGCGGGGGTCCTCGCGAACACCGGGGAGCTGTTTTTT. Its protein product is CASSPGLAGVLANTGELFF.

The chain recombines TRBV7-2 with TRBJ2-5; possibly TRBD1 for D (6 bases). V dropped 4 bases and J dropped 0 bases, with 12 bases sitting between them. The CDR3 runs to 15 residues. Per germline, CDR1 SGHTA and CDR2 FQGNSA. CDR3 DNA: TGTGCCAGCAGCTCAACTAGGGGGTACCAAGAGACCCAGTACTTC. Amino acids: CASSSTRGYQETQYF.

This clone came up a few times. The CDR3 loop reads CASSPRSYEQYF. The CDR3, as DNA: TGTGCCAGCAGTCCTCGTAGCTACGAGCAGTACTTC. The chain carries TRBV12-3 or TRBV12-4 and TRBJ2-7; D is unclear. Trimming left V 5 bases short and J 3 bases short, with 8 bases between. CDR3 length: 12 amino acids.

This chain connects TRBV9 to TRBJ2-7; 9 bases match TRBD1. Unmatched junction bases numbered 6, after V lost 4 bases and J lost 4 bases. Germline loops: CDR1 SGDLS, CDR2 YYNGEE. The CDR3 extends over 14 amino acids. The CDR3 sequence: CASSFTGGGYEQYF. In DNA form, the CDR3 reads TGTGCCAGCAGCTTTACAGGGGGCGGGTACGAGCAGTACTTC.

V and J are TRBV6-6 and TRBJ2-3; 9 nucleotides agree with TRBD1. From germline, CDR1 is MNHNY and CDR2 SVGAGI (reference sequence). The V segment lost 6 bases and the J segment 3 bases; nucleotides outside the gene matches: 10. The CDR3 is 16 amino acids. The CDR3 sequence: CASRQKQGAYTDTQYF. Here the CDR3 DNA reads TGTGCCAGCAGACAAAAACAGGGGGCATATACAGATACGCAGTATTTT.

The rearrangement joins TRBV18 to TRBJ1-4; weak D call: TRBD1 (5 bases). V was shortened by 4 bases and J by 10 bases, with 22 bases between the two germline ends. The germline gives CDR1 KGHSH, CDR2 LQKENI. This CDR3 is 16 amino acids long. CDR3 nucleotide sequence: TGTGCCAGCTCACTTGACAGAGTTTCGGAGAAGGTAAAACTGTTTTTT. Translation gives CASSLDRVSEKVKLFF.

The CDR3 nucleotides are TGTGCCAGCAGCCAGGGGGCTGCCTATAATTCACCCCTCCACTTT. Protein product: CASSQGAAYNSPLHF. The J gene is TRBJ1-6, the V gene TRBV28; 8 nucleotides align to TRBD1. Germline V lookup: CDR1 MDHEN, CDR2 SYDVKM. V was pared by 6 bases and J by 2 bases, with 3 bases of the junction left unmatched. CDR3 length equals 15 residues.

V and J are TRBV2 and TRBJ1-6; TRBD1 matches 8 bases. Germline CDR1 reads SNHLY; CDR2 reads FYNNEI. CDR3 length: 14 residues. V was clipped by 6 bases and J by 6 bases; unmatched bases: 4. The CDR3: CASSDRGGNSPLHF. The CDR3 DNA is TGTGCCAGCAGCGACAGGGGAGGTAATTCACCCCTCCACTTT. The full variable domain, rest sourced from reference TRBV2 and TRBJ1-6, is EPEVTQTPSHQVTQMGQEVILRCVPISNHLYFYWYRQILGQKVEFLVSFYNNEISEKSEIFDDQFSVERPDGSNFTLKIRSTKLEDSAMYFCASSDRGGNSPLHFGNGTRLTVT.

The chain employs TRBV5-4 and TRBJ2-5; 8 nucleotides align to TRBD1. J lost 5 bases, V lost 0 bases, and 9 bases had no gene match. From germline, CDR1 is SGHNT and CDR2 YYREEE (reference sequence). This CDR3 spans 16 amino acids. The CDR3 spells CASSLAGQGIMETQYF. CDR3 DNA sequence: TGTGCCAGCAGCTTGGCAGGACAGGGAATCATGGAGACCCAGTACTTC.

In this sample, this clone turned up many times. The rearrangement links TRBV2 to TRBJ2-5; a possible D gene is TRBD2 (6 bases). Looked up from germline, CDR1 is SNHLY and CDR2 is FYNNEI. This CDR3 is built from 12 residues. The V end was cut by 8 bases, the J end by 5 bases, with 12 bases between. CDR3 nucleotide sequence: TGTGCCAGCGGGGACTCCCCGGAGACCCAGTACTTC. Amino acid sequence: CASGDSPETQYF. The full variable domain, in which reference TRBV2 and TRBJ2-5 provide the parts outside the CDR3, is EPEVTQTPSHQVTQMGQEVILRCVPISNHLYFYWYRQILGQKVEFLVSFYNNEISEKSEIFDDQFSVERPDGSNFTLKIRSTKLEDSAMYFCASGDSPETQYFGPGTRLLVL.

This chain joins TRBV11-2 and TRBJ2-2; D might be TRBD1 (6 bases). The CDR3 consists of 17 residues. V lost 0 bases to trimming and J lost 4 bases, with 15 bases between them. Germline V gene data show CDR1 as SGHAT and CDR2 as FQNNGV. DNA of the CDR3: TGTGCCAGCAGCTTAGATCGGGATAACAGGGCCACCGGGGAGCTGTTTTTT. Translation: CASSLDRDNRATGELFF.

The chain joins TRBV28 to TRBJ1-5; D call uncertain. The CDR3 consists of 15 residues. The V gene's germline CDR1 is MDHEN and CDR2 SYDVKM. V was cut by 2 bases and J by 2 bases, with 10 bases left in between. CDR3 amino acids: CASSLATNGNQPQHF. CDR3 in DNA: TGTGCCAGCAGTTTAGCGACAAATGGCAATCAGCCCCAGCATTTT.

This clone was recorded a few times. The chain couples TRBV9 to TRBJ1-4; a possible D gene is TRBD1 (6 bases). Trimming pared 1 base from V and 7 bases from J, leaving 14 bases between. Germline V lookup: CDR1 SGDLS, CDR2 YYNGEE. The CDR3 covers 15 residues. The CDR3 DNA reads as TGTGCCAGCAGCGTAAGAGAGTCAGGGGCTGAAAAACTGTTTTTT. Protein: CASSVRESGAEKLFF.

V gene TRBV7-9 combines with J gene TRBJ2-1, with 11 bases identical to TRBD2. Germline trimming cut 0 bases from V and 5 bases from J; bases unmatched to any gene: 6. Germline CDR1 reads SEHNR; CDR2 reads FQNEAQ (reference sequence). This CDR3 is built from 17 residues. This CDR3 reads CASSLAGRLAGNNEQFF. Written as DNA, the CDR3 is TGTGCCAGCAGCTTAGCGGGTAGACTAGCGGGGAACAATGAGCAGTTCTTC.

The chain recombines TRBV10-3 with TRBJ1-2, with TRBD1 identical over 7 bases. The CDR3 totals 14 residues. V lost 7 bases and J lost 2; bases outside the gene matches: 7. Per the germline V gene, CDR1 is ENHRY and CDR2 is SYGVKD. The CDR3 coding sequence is TGTGCCATCAACCGGGACAGCGAGAACTATGGCTACACCTTC. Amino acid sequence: CAINRDSENYGYTF.

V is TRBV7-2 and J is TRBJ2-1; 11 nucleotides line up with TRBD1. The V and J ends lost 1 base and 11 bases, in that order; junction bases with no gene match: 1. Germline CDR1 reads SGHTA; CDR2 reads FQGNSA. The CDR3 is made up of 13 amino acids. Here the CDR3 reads CASSLGTGGKQFF. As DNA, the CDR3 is TGTGCCAGCAGCTTAGGGACAGGGGGCAAGCAGTTCTTC.

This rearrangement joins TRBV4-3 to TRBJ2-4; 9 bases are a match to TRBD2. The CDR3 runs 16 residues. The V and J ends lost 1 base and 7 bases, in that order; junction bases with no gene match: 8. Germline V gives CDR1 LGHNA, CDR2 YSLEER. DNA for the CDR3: TGCGCCAGCAGCCAAGGGGCGGGGGGGCCTAAGAACATTCAGTACTTC. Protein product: CASSQGAGGPKNIQYF.

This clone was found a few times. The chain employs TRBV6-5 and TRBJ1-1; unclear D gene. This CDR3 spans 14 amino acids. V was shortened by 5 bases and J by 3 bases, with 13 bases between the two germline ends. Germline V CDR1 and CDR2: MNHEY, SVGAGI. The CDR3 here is CASSPWQVDTEAFF. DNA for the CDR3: TGTGCCAGCAGTCCCTGGCAGGTCGACACTGAAGCTTTCTTT.

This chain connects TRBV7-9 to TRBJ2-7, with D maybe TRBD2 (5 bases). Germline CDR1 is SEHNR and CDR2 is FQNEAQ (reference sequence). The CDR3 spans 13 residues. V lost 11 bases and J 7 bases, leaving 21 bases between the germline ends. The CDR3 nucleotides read TGTGCCGGAGGCCGTGGCCCTCCCTGGGAGCAGTACTTC. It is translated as CAGGRGPPWEQYF.